The sample holds many counts of the clone carrying this TCR beta chain. Its target is not known. TCRdb reprocessed the reads via MiXCR and lists one record per CDR3 protein. Of hundreds of thousands of distinct CDR3 sequences listed, roughly 23% are singletons. This sample is part of a study of T cell repertoires in cytomegalovirus infection. Background on the study: Indications came from public TCR beta signatures; they pointed to CMV infection and to a matching HLA type.

Study-wide findings and caveats: In two of eight donors, the top clonotype was HLA-C-restricted CMV-specific.

This receptor was taken from a human donor in good health (CMV status not recorded). Some clones in this sample may be carry-over from other donors' samples. The sequencing sample was made of CD8+ T cells from PBMCs.

The CDR3 DNA reads as TGTGCCAGCAGCTTATACGGTAACAATGAGCAGTTCTTC. Translated: CASSLYGNNEQFF. The V call is TRBV13, the J call TRBJ2-1; D is ambiguous. Trimming took off 2 bases at V and 5 bases at J, with 7 bases between the two ends. Germline V lookup: CDR1 PRHDT, CDR2 FYEKMQ (reference sequence). This CDR3 is built from 13 residues.